Each of the 5 T cell receptor beta chains below was sequenced from the same sample in a study of T cell responses to AZD1222 COVID-19 vaccine. Profiling relied on immunoSEQ multiplex PCR, and the TCRdb table lists in-frame clones only, not all of them. Seen here are about 180,000 clones, around 89% observed once, and the top ten hold around 26%. This sample comprised peripheral blood, obtained 28 days after the second AZD1222 dose. These receptors all come from an adult who received the AZD1222 COVID-19 vaccine.

V and J are TRBV19 and TRBJ2-7, with TRBD2 matching 7 bases. This CDR3 is 14 amino acids long. V was clipped by 4 bases and J by 2 bases; unmatched bases: 5. Germline lookup yields CDR1 LNHDA and CDR2 SQIVND (reference sequence). In DNA, the CDR3 is TGTGCCAGTAGTAAGGCTAGCGGAGCCTACGAGCAGTACTTC. Its translation is CASSKASGAYEQYF.

The chain employs TRBV7-2 and TRBJ1-2; maybe TRBD1 (5 bases). Germline V lookup: CDR1 SGHTA, CDR2 FQGNSA. CDR3 length: 15 residues. Trimming stripped 1 base from V and 4 bases from J, with 13 bases between. CDR3 in amino acids: CASSLDVRGVYGYTF. The CDR3 DNA reads as TGTGCCAGCAGCTTAGACGTCCGGGGCGTCTATGGCTACACCTTC.

The rearrangement uses TRBV2 and TRBJ1-3, with TRBD1 matching 7 bases. CDR1 is SNHLY and CDR2 is FYNNEI in the germline V gene. CDR3 length equals 17 residues. V gave up 6 bases and J gave up 0 bases; unmatched junction bases: 11. DNA of the CDR3: TGTGCCAGCAGGAGATATTGGACAGGCGGCTCTGGAAACACCATATATTTT. This codes for CASRRYWTGGSGNTIYF.

The gene calls are TRBV6-2 or TRBV6-3 and TRBJ2-2; D is perhaps TRBD2 (5 bases). Germline lookup yields CDR1 MNHEY and CDR2 SVGEGT. V was pared by 3 bases and J by 7 bases, with 9 bases between. This CDR3 comprises 13 residues. In nucleotides, the CDR3 is TGTGCCAGCAGTTATCCTCGGGGCGGGGAGCTGTTTTTT. It translates to CASSYPRGGELFF.

A remark on this clone: Other DNA sequences in this specimen translate into the identical CDR3. The chain is built from TRBV19 and TRBJ2-5; 9 nucleotides agree with TRBD1. CDR3 length: 13 amino acids. V dropped 6 bases and J dropped 5; count of bases not matched to a gene: 4. In germline, CDR1 is LNHDA, CDR2 SQIVND (reference sequence). The CDR3 DNA follows: TGTGCCAGTAGCCGGGACAGGGTCGAGACCCAGTACTTC. Amino acids: CASSRDRVETQYF.